This TCR beta chain was recorded in a study of cytomegalovirus exposure and HLA in healthy donors. Assay used: immunoSEQ multiplex PCR; TCRdb lists only in-frame clones, some missing. The sample has roughly 120,000 clones; around nine tenths are singletons. From the 120-subject validation cohort, which was separate from the roughly 610-subject first cohort, the donors were drawn. A remark on this clone: Antigen: not known.

Study results and limitations: Altogether, more than 150 TCR beta chains were recorded as cytomegalovirus-associated. Both high specificity and high sensitivity reportedly marked the classifier's diagnosis of cytomegalovirus status. There were some public TCRs occurring in many donors, but most TCR sequences were rare.

The CDR3 runs 12 residues. In germline, CDR1 is MDHEN, CDR2 SYDVKM. Trimming took 8 bases from V and 11 from J; bases not matched to a gene: 9. The TCR comes from a woman between 18 and 29 years old in good health and CMV-seronegative. Sequencing input: PBMCs. The V gene is TRBV28, the J gene TRBJ2-5; 9 nucleotides line up with TRBD2. The CDR3 DNA follows: TGTGCCAGCTGGGGGCTAGCGGGGCGTCAGTACTTC. Amino acid sequence: CASWGLAGRQYF.